Listed below are T cell receptor beta chains from one sample, sequenced in a study of T cells in Graves' hyperthyroidism and ophthalmopathy. TCRdb redid the calling of the multiplex PCR reads with MiXCR, one entry per CDR3 protein. The repertoire holds around 690,000 distinct CDR3 sequences, with less than 25% as singletons. Material: blood. The receptors were sampled from a man aged 30 to 45 with Graves' ophthalmopathy. Both conserved end residues are part of each CDR3. A D gene is named only where the DNA matches it firmly. Clone size is given for some rows only: seen once, a few or many times, or a class if the clone is expanded.

v_gene	abundance	d_gene	j_gene	CDR3aa	CDR3nt
TRBV11-2	many	-	TRBJ2-5	CASSRGQETQYF	TGTGCCAGCAGCAGGGGCCAAGAGACCCAGTACTTC
TRBV11-2	few	TRBD1	TRBJ2-2	CASSSPQGQGINTGELFF	TGTGCCAGCAGCTCGCCCCAGGGACAGGGGATAAACACCGGGGAGCTGTTTTTT
TRBV28	-	-	TRBJ2-7	CASGRFLKDEQYF	TGTGCTAGTGGCCGTTTTTTAAAGGACGAGCAGTACTTC
TRBV7-2	-	-	TRBJ1-6	CASSARDRINSPLHF	TGTGCCAGCAGCGCACGCGACAGGATTAATTCACCCCTCCACTTT
TRBV12-3/TRBV12-4	few	TRBD2	TRBJ2-1	CASSSGLAGGREQFF	TGTGCCAGCAGTTCTGGACTAGCGGGAGGTCGCGAGCAGTTCTTC
TRBV28	many	-	TRBJ1-2	CASTGGDGYTF	TGTGCCAGCACGGGAGGGGATGGCTACACCTTC
TRBV5-1	few	-	TRBJ1-2	CASSLEAGVLHRGYTF	TGCGCCAGCAGCTTGGAGGCAGGGGTTCTCCATCGGGGCTACACCTTC
TRBV24-1	-	TRBD2	TRBJ2-1	CATSDLGSSGHYNEQFF	TGTGCCACCAGTGACCTTGGGTCTAGCGGCCATTACAATGAGCAGTTCTTC
TRBV27	few	-	TRBJ2-6	CASSPFSGANVLTF	TGTGCCAGCAGCCCATTCTCTGGGGCCAACGTCCTGACTTTC
TRBV10-1	-	-	TRBJ2-2	CASSESRRANTGELFF	TGCGCCAGCAGTGAGAGTAGGCGCGCGAACACCGGGGAGCTGTTTTTT
TRBV5-1	many	-	TRBJ2-6	CASSLEGGAGANVLTF	TGCGCCAGCAGCTTGGAAGGGGGAGCTGGGGCCAACGTCCTGACTTTC
TRBV7-2	-	-	TRBJ2-3	CASSLDPVSTDTQYF	TGTGCCAGCAGCTTAGATCCGGTTAGCACAGATACGCAGTATTTT
TRBV27	few	TRBD2	TRBJ2-7	CASSPTGTSGYEQYF	TGTGCCAGCAGTCCCACCGGGACTAGCGGCTACGAGCAGTACTTC
TRBV2	-	-	TRBJ2-2	CASVGEEDGELFF	TGTGCCAGCGTGGGCGAGGAGGACGGGGAGCTGTTTTTT
TRBV7-2	many	-	TRBJ2-7	CASSLALAEYEQYF	TGTGCCAGCAGCTTAGCCTTAGCGGAGTACGAGCAGTACTTC
TRBV28	-	-	TRBJ1-3	CASSSSRDGNTIYF	TGTGCCAGCAGTTCCTCCAGGGACGGAAACACCATATATTTT
TRBV28	few	-	TRBJ2-1	CASAPGTYNEQFF	TGTGCCAGCGCCCCCGGTACCTACAATGAGCAGTTCTTC
TRBV6-4	-	TRBD2	TRBJ2-1	CASSGSSGTMSGEQFF	TGTGCCAGCAGTGGGTCCTCCGGGACTATGAGTGGTGAGCAGTTCTTC
TRBV24-1	once	-	TRBJ1-1	CATSRRGGLNTEASF	TGTGCCACCAGTCGGCGGGGAGGCCTTAACACTGAAGCTTCCTTT
TRBV19	-	TRBD2	TRBJ2-7	CASSLGAGGRDEQYF	TGTGCCAGTAGCCTAGGGGCGGGAGGGAGGGACGAGCAGTACTTC
TRBV13	-	TRBD1	TRBJ1-4	CASSPGGGLNEKLFF	TGTGCCAGCAGCCCAGGGGGGGGCCTTAATGAAAAACTGTTTTTT
TRBV18	many	TRBD1	TRBJ2-3	CASSRQGNTDTQYF	TGTGCCAGCTCGCGACAGGGTAACACAGATACGCAGTATTTT
TRBV10-1	-	TRBD2	TRBJ2-1	CASSESGEGRDEQFF	TGCGCCAGCAGTGAATCGGGGGAGGGACGAGATGAGCAGTTCTTC
TRBV6-1	-	-	TRBJ1-4	CASRDGEKLFF	TGTGCCAGCAGGGATGGTGAAAAACTGTTTTTT
TRBV24-1	-	TRBD2	TRBJ2-3	CATSFPGLAVITDTQYF	TGTGCCACCAGCTTCCCGGGACTAGCGGTAATCACAGATACGCAGTATTTT
TRBV28	many	-	TRBJ2-1	CASTSGTSTEQFF	TGTGCCAGCACCTCCGGGACCTCGACGGAGCAGTTCTTC
TRBV20-1	many	-	TRBJ2-7	CSALKQGHSYEQYF	TGCAGTGCTCTTAAACAGGGCCACTCCTACGAGCAGTACTTC
TRBV3-1	many	-	TRBJ2-7	CASSQAKEQYF	TGTGCCAGCAGTCAAGCGAAGGAGCAGTACTTC
TRBV6-1	few	-	TRBJ1-1	CATMGLKTVKGIMDEAFF	TGTGCCACCATGGGACTGAAGACTGTCAAAGGCATAATGGATGAAGCTTTCTTT
TRBV28	-	-	TRBJ2-1	CASKEGGNEQFF	TGTGCCAGCAAGGAGGGGGGCAATGAGCAGTTCTTC
TRBV27	many	TRBD1	TRBJ1-1	CASSLYGTGYMNTEAFF	TGTGCCAGCAGTCTATACGGGACAGGCTACATGAACACTGAAGCTTTCTTT
TRBV6-1	-	TRBD2	TRBJ2-1	CASRAVAGGEQFF	TGTGCCAGCAGGGCAGTAGCGGGAGGGGAGCAGTTCTTC
TRBV20-1	many	-	TRBJ2-1	CSARDDGSAYNEQFF	TGCAGTGCTAGAGATGACGGGAGCGCCTACAATGAGCAGTTCTTC
TRBV2	many	-	TRBJ2-3	CASSEALPTDTQYF	TGTGCCAGCAGTGAAGCGCTTCCAACAGATACGCAGTATTTT
TRBV28	many	TRBD1	TRBJ1-1	CAHSTGDVTEAFF	TGTGCCCACAGTACAGGGGATGTCACTGAAGCTTTCTTT
TRBV10-3	-	TRBD1	TRBJ1-2	CAISPGQGAGGYTF	TGTGCCATCAGTCCGGGACAGGGGGCAGGTGGCTACACCTTC
TRBV28	-	TRBD1	TRBJ1-6	CASSWDRGYNSPLHF	TGTGCCAGCAGTTGGGACAGGGGCTATAATTCACCCCTCCACTTT
TRBV10-3	few	-	TRBJ1-1	CAISGGGEKTEAFF	TGTGCCATCAGCGGGGGAGGGGAAAAGACTGAAGCTTTCTTT
TRBV7-2	-	TRBD2	TRBJ2-1	CASSLGGLAGVPRSYNEQFF	TGTGCCAGCAGCTTAGGGGGACTAGCGGGAGTCCCACGCTCCTACAATGAGCAGTTCTTC
TRBV9	once	-	TRBJ1-5	CASSVGPDRYGQPQHF	TGTGCCAGCAGCGTAGGGCCAGACAGGTACGGTCAGCCCCAGCATTTT
TRBV29-1	-	TRBD1	TRBJ2-3	CSVDPSGGDTQYF	TGCAGCGTTGATCCCTCAGGGGGAGATACGCAGTATTTT
TRBV7-2	many	-	TRBJ1-1	CASSLRTAVNTEAFF	TGTGCCAGCAGCTTAAGGACAGCAGTAAACACTGAAGCTTTCTTT
TRBV29-1	-	-	TRBJ2-5	CSVSTGVTETQYF	TGCAGCGTCTCGACAGGCGTCACAGAGACCCAGTACTTC
TRBV6-5	many	TRBD2	TRBJ2-1	CASSYSSLAGVYNEQFF	TGTGCCAGCAGTTACTCGAGCCTAGCGGGAGTCTACAATGAGCAGTTCTTC
TRBV7-2	many	-	TRBJ2-2	CASSSAYGELFF	TGTGCCAGCAGCTCTGCTTACGGGGAGCTGTTTTTT
TRBV10-3	-	-	TRBJ1-1	CAISPGRSEAFF	TGTGCCATCAGTCCCGGTCGGTCCGAAGCTTTCTTT
TRBV6-1	-	-	TRBJ2-2	CASSESGELFF	TGTGCCAGCAGTGAATCGGGGGAGCTGTTTTTT
TRBV6-2/TRBV6-3	many	-	TRBJ2-1	CASRGQNYNEQFF	TGTGCCAGCAGAGGACAGAACTACAATGAGCAGTTCTTC
TRBV5-1	-	TRBD2	TRBJ2-7	CASSSSGTSVTYEQYF	TGCGCCAGCAGCTCGTCCGGGACTAGCGTAACCTACGAGCAGTACTTC
TRBV12-3/TRBV12-4	many	-	TRBJ1-6	CASSPNLITNSPLHF	TGTGCCAGCAGCCCGAATCTGATAACTAATTCACCCCTCCACTTT
TRBV18	few	-	TRBJ2-7	CASSRSEASYEQYF	TGTGCCAGCTCACGGTCAGAAGCCTCCTACGAGCAGTACTTC
TRBV28	-	TRBD1	TRBJ1-5	CASSPVRTGGNQPQHF	TGTGCCAGCAGTCCCGTGAGAACAGGGGGCAATCAGCCCCAGCATTTT
TRBV5-1	few	TRBD2	TRBJ2-3	CASTTSAPPTDTQYF	TGCGCCAGCACCACTAGCGCTCCTCCCACAGATACGCAGTATTTT
TRBV20-1	many	-	TRBJ1-1	CSAPDSPTEAFF	TGCAGTGCTCCCGATTCCCCCACTGAAGCTTTCTTT
TRBV14	many	-	TRBJ1-2	CASSQDEGGGYGYTF	TGTGCCAGCAGCCAAGATGAAGGAGGCGGCTATGGCTACACCTTC